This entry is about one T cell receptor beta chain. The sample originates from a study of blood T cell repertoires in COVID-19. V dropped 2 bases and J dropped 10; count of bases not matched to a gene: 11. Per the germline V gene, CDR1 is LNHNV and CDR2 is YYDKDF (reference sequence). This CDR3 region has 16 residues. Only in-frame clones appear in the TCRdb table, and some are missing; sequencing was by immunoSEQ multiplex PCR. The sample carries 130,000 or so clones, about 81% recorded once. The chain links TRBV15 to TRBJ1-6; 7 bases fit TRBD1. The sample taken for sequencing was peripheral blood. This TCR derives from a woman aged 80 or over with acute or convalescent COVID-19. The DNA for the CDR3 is TGTGCCACCAGCAGAACTACAGACAGGGCGGTCTCACCCCTCCACTTT. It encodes CATSRTTDRAVSPLHF.